Following are 26 T cell receptor beta chains from one sample sequenced in a study of T cell responses to AZD1222 COVID-19 vaccine (dated by TCRdb to the early 2020s). Library method: the immunoSEQ multiplex PCR assay. TCRdb re-hosts the immuneACCESS table, in-frame sequences only. Its copies lack some clones; in the studies checked, an unresolved V gene accounts for under half of them, and the cause for the rest is not known. In all, the sample holds 160,000 or so clones, and around nine tenths of those were seen once. Around 6% of the sample is in the top ten clones. Per the publication, the time point label means: baseline before first vaccination. This material consisted of peripheral blood, taken on day 0 of AZD1222 vaccination. All receptors come from an adult in good health.

The chain is built from TRBV5-4 and TRBJ1-2; tentative D call: TRBD1 (5 bases). V dropped 4 bases and J dropped 2 bases, with 9 bases sitting between them. Germline values: CDR1 SGHNT, CDR2 YYREEE (reference sequence). CDR3 length: 13 amino acids. The CDR3 protein is CASSGQGNYGYTF. In nucleotides, the CDR3 is TGTGCCAGCAGCGGCCAGGGAAACTATGGCTACACCTTC.

V gene TRBV28 combines with J gene TRBJ2-3, with D possibly TRBD2 on 6 matching bases. The V end was cut by 5 bases, the J end by 2 bases, with 11 bases between. The CDR3 runs 14 residues. The germline V gene has CDR1 MDHEN and CDR2 SYDVKM. The CDR3 bases are TGTGCCAGCAGTCGTGGGACTTACACAGATACGCAGTATTTT. Its protein is CASSRGTYTDTQYF.

V gene TRBV20-1 combines with J gene TRBJ2-5; 10 bases line up with TRBD2. Unmatched junction bases numbered 9, after V lost 3 bases and J lost 5 bases. The CDR3 length is 15 residues. In germline, CDR1 is DFQATT, CDR2 SNEGSKA (reference sequence). The CDR3, as DNA: TGCAGTGCTAGTCGCGCAGCGGGGGGGCGTGAGACCCAGTACTTC. Translation: CSASRAAGGRETQYF.

CDR3 sequence reads: CASSRGTGEQPQHF. CDR3 DNA sequence: TGCGCCAGCAGCCGCGGGACAGGGGAGCAGCCCCAGCATTTT. The chain has TRBV5-1 and TRBJ1-5, with 10 bases lining up with TRBD1. The length of the CDR3 is 14 residues. V lost 4 bases to trimming and J lost 7 bases; unmatched junction nucleotides: 5. The V gene's germline CDR1 is SGHRS and CDR2 YFSETQ.

V is TRBV9 and J is TRBJ2-3, with 7 bases lining up with TRBD2. The CDR3 loop spans 13 amino acids. Per the germline V gene, CDR1 is SGDLS and CDR2 is YYNGEE. The junction had 7 bases not matched to a gene; V was cut back by 4 bases and J by 8 bases. CDR3 nucleotides: TGTGCCAGCAGCCCCGCCGGGGAGGGTACGCAGTATTTT. The encoded protein is CASSPAGEGTQYF. The variable domain in full, completed from reference TRBV9 and TRBJ2-3, reads DSGVTQTPKHLITATGQRVTLRCSPRSGDLSVYWYQQSLDQGLQFLIQYYNGEERAKGNILERFSAQQFPDLHSELNLSSLELGDSALYFCASSPAGEGTQYFGPGTRLTVL.

V and J are TRBV28 and TRBJ1-4; maybe TRBD1 (5 bases). This CDR3 is 17 amino acids long. Trimming shortened V by 2 bases and J by 2 bases, and 15 bases separated the two germline ends. CDR1 is MDHEN and CDR2 is SYDVKM in the germline V gene. The CDR3 DNA is TGTGCCAGCAGTTTAGGAGGGAGGGGTGGGACTAATGAAAAACTGTTTTTT. It encodes CASSLGGRGGTNEKLFF.

The chain uses TRBV7-8 and TRBJ2-7; 8 bases match TRBD1. The V gene end was trimmed by 5 bases and the J gene end by 6 bases; junction bases not matched to a gene: 21. Germline V gives CDR1 SGHVS, CDR2 FQNEAQ. The CDR3 is made up of 18 amino acids. Here the CDR3 reads CASSPMGVDRDLLGEQYF. In DNA, the CDR3 is TGTGCCAGCAGCCCAATGGGGGTGGACAGGGATCTCCTCGGCGAGCAGTACTTC.

Concerning this clone itself: Mismatch with germline at one junction end may stem from a read error. The chain recombines TRBV7-2 with TRBJ2-5; 7 bases match TRBD1. Germline loops: CDR1 SGHTA, CDR2 FQGNSA. The CDR3 has 14 residues. The CDR3: CASNLRGGGETQYF. The CDR3 DNA reads TGTGCCAGCAACTTAAGAGGGGGCGGGGAGACCCAGTACTTC.

This chain connects TRBV4-3 to TRBJ1-1; D uncertain. The V gene's germline CDR1 is LGHNA and CDR2 YSLEER. The V and J ends lost 0 bases and 1 base respectively, with 6 bases between them. The CDR3 totals 14 residues. The CDR3 sequence is CASSQEGSNTEAFF. The CDR3 DNA reads TGCGCCAGCAGCCAAGAGGGGTCGAACACTGAAGCTTTCTTT.

The rearrangement joins TRBV3-1 (or the pseudogene TRBV3-2) to TRBJ2-7; no reliable D call. V lost 6 bases, J lost 2 bases, and 14 bases lay in between. CDR1 is LGHDT and CDR2 is YNNKEL in the germline V gene (reference sequence). The CDR3 is 14 residues long. CDR3: CASRPDLSTYEQYF. For the CDR3, the DNA is TGTGCCAGCAGGCCAGACTTATCTACCTACGAGCAGTACTTC.

The J gene is TRBJ1-2, the V gene TRBV27; D gene ambiguous. This CDR3 has 14 amino acids. Looked up from germline, CDR1 is MNHEY and CDR2 is SMNVEV (reference sequence). V lost 0 bases and J lost 7, with 12 bases in between. The CDR3 is CASSLSTLAGGYTF. As DNA, the CDR3 is TGTGCCAGCAGTTTATCGACCCTCGCTGGTGGCTACACCTTC.

V gene TRBV7-6 combines with J gene TRBJ2-1, with 7 bases matching TRBD1. In germline, CDR1 is SGHVS, CDR2 FNYEAQ. The length of the CDR3 is 17 residues. With 4 bases clipped from V and 8 bases from J, the junction kept 17 bases outside the gene matches. The CDR3 here is CASSSLYRGPLSDEQFF. The CDR3 coding sequence is TGTGCCAGCAGCTCGCTCTACAGGGGCCCTCTTTCGGATGAGCAGTTCTTC.

The chain joins TRBV4-3 to TRBJ2-5, with 16 bases lining up with TRBD2. Losses at the gene ends were 1 base for V and 5 bases for J; bases not matched to a gene: 10. The CDR3 consists of 19 residues. Germline CDR1 LGHNA, CDR2 YSLEER. CDR3 nucleotides: TGCGCCAGCAGCCAAGCTGGGACTAGCGGGGGGGCAAAGAGGGAGACCCAGTACTTC. Its translation is CASSQAGTSGGAKRETQYF.

The gene calls are TRBV10-3 and TRBJ1-1; the match to TRBD1 covers 9 bases. The CDR3 is made up of 14 amino acids. Germline CDR1 and CDR2: ENHRY and SYGVKD. J was trimmed by 4 bases and V by 7 bases; bases with no gene match: 7. The CDR3 here is CAIKGTGSSTEAFF. The CDR3 coding sequence is TGTGCCATCAAGGGGACAGGGAGTAGCACTGAAGCTTTCTTT.

This chain links TRBV6-6 with TRBJ1-3, with TRBD1 as a possible D gene (5 bases). V lost 5 bases and J lost 0, with 14 bases in between. The germline V gene encodes CDR1 MNHNY and CDR2 SVGAGI (reference sequence). The CDR3 is 16 residues long. The CDR3 loop is CASSRTGPNSGNTIYF. CDR3 coding DNA: TGTGCCAGCAGTCGGACGGGACCGAACTCTGGAAACACCATATATTTT.

In its sample, this clone was seen a few times. The chain is built from TRBV28 and TRBJ1-6; 10 positions agree with TRBD1. V dropped 3 bases and J dropped 9; count of bases not matched to a gene: 2. There are 14 residues in the CDR3. CDR1 and CDR2 from the germline V gene are MDHEN and SYDVKM. The CDR3: CASSLTGGTSPLHF. CDR3 DNA: TGTGCCAGCAGTTTGACAGGGGGCACTTCACCCCTCCACTTT.

This chain joins TRBV21-1 and TRBJ2-1. TRBV21-1 is a recognized pseudogene. The CDR3 spans 12 residues. CDR3 sequence: CASSKSGNEQFF. In nucleotides, the CDR3 is TGTGCCAGCAGCAAGAGTGGGAATGAGCAGTTCTTC.

The V gene is TRBV7-8, the J gene TRBJ1-1; no definite D call. Germline CDR1 is SGHVS and CDR2 is FQNEAQ. Trimming left V 5 bases short and J 2 bases short, with 6 bases between. This CDR3 is built from 12 residues. The CDR3 coding sequence is TGTGCCAGCAGCGTTATTAACACTGAAGCTTTCTTT. The encoded protein is CASSVINTEAFF. Combining the CDR3 with reference TRBV7-8 and TRBJ1-1 gives the whole variable domain GAGVSQSPRYKVAKRGQDVALRCDPISGHVSLFWYQQALGQGPEFLTYFQNEAQLDKSGLPSDRFFAERPEGSVSTLKIQRTQQEDSAVYLCASSVINTEAFFGQGTRLTVV.

V is TRBV14 and J is TRBJ2-7; weak D call: TRBD2 (6 bases). Between the trimmed V and J ends, which lost 1 base and 4 bases, there was a span of 11 bases. CDR3 length: 14 amino acids. The germline gives CDR1 SGHDN, CDR2 FVKESK. The CDR3 sequence is CASSQGLAFYEQYF. The CDR3 bases are TGTGCCAGCAGCCAAGGGCTAGCGTTTTACGAGCAGTACTTC.

V is TRBV5-6 and J is TRBJ1-4; D is unresolved. Germline assignment: CDR1 SGHDT and CDR2 YYEEEE. Trimming took 0 bases from V and 0 from J, leaving 6 bases between them. The CDR3 has 15 residues. CDR3 nucleotides: TGTGCCAGCAGCTTGGGAGGTGCAACTAATGAAAAACTGTTTTTT. Amino acids: CASSLGGATNEKLFF.

The J gene is TRBJ1-2, the V gene TRBV6-4, with 7 bases lining up with TRBD1. The trim removed 4 bases at V and 8 bases at J, leaving 7 bases unmatched. CDR3 length: 13 residues. Per the germline V gene, CDR1 is MRHNA and CDR2 is SNTAGT. The CDR3 reads CASSATGAAGYTF. The CDR3 DNA is TGTGCCAGCAGTGCCACAGGGGCGGCGGGCTACACCTTC.

This clone was seen once. This CDR3 is also generated by other DNA sequences in the sample. This rearrangement joins TRBV5-1 to TRBJ2-5; perhaps TRBD1 as D (6 bases). Germline V gives CDR1 SGHRS, CDR2 YFSETQ. V was clipped by 4 bases and J by 2 bases, with 12 bases between them. The CDR3 covers 14 residues. The CDR3 sequence is CASSLTTGQETQYF. The DNA of the CDR3 is TGCGCCAGCAGCCTAACTACAGGGCAAGAGACCCAGTACTTC.

The chain links TRBV20-1 to TRBJ1-1; D is ambiguous. The CDR3 length is 13 residues. The germline V gene encodes CDR1 DFQATT and CDR2 SNEGSKA (reference sequence). Trimming left V 3 bases short and J 2 bases short, with 10 bases between. CDR3 protein: CSASSTLNTEAFF. CDR3 DNA sequence: TGCAGTGCTAGTAGCACCCTAAACACTGAAGCTTTCTTT.

CDR3 in amino acids: CASSQGSLATEAFF. In nucleotides, the CDR3 is TGCGCCAGCAGCCAAGGCTCTCTGGCCACTGAAGCTTTCTTT. V gene TRBV4-3 combines with J gene TRBJ1-1; D gene uncertain. Trimming left V 1 base short and J 4 bases short, with 10 bases between. The CDR3 is 14 amino acids. Looked up from germline, CDR1 is LGHNA and CDR2 is YSLEER.

The V call is TRBV10-3, the J call TRBJ2-1; no clear D gene. Germline CDR1 and CDR2: ENHRY and SYGVKD. This CDR3 comprises 14 residues. Deletions cut 3 bases from V and 1 base from J, with 7 bases between. This CDR3 is CAISDGLSYNEQFF. For the CDR3, the DNA is TGTGCCATCAGTGACGGGCTATCCTACAATGAGCAGTTCTTC.

The V call is TRBV9, the J call TRBJ2-2, with TRBD2 as a possible D gene (6 bases). This CDR3 comprises 16 residues. The V end lost 8 bases, the J end lost 6 bases, and 23 bases lay between the germline ends. Germline CDR1 SGDLS, CDR2 YYNGEE. CDR3 sequence: CASTPRPSASAGELFF. In DNA, the CDR3 is TGTGCCAGTACCCCCCGGCCTAGCGCCTCCGCCGGGGAGCTGTTTTTT.